The clone carrying this TCR beta chain came up many times. A second PCR, run for about 7 to 12 cycles, used a sample-barcoded 5' primer plus a J-beta primer mix. Via MiXCR, TCRdb re-called the 5' RACE reads, giving one row per CDR3 protein. Found here are 1.5 million to 2 million distinct CDR3 sequences, roughly 27% of them singletons; the top ten hold 6.5% to 8.5%. The sample comes from a study of blood T cells in healthy people across ages. Germline V gene sequence: CDR1 DFQATT, CDR2 SNEGSKA (reference sequence). CDR3 length: 14 amino acids. Sequencing input: blood. This TCR was sampled from a woman in her 30s in good health. The chain is built from TRBV20-1 and TRBJ2-5, with 10 bases lining up with TRBD2. The J call is in doubt because the DNA end fits TRBJ2-7 better. CDR3 DNA: TGCAGTGCTAGGGCTAGCGGGAGATTGGGCGAGCAGTACTTC. It is translated as CSARASGRLGEQYF.